This T cell receptor (beta chain) stems from a study of brain T cells in children with intractable seizures. Time point specified: blood from clinic visit 5 months post-surgery; TSC patient then seizure free. At least one anti-epileptic drug was given before surgery. Germline V gene sequence: CDR1 SGHAT, CDR2 FQDESV (reference sequence). This CDR3 is built from 14 residues. With 3 bases clipped from V and 9 bases from J, the junction kept 10 bases outside the gene matches. Libraries were prepared by immunoSEQ multiplex PCR; TCRdb keeps only in-frame clonotypes and omits some of them. Of about 340,000 clones in the sample, over 90% were seen once.

The V call is TRBV11-1, the J call TRBJ1-2, with TRBD1 matching over 7 bases. The source was peripheral blood, collected more than 4 months after surgery. The sequence derives from a boy younger than two with tuberous sclerosis and intractable seizures. CDR3 sequence (DNA): TGTGCCAGCAGCTTCGGGGCGGCAGGGGGTAGCTACACCTTC. As protein: CASSFGAAGGSYTF.